This is a list of T cell receptor beta chains from one sample in a study of cytomegalovirus exposure and HLA in healthy donors. Clones were sequenced by immunoSEQ multiplex PCR, and TCRdb holds only the in-frame ones, with some missing. Here the sample spans over 150,000 clones, more than 80% being singletons. Sequencing was performed on PBMCs. Every receptor here comes from a man aged 18 to 35 in good health and CMV-seronegative. CDR3s include the opening cysteine and the closing phenylalanine or tryptophan. Fields, in order: J gene, D gene, clone size, V gene, CDR3 protein, CDR3 DNA. A D gene is named only where the DNA matches it firmly. Clone size is given for some rows only: seen once, a few or many times, or a class if the clone is expanded.

TRBJ1-1,TRBD1,-,TRBV18,CASSPYDREYTEAFF,TGTGCCAGCTCACCATACGACAGGGAGTACACTGAAGCTTTCTTT
TRBJ2-3,TRBD2,-,TRBV7-2,CASSLAGLAAPRLTDTQYF,TGTGCCAGCAGCTTAGCTGGGCTAGCGGCCCCTCGGTTGACAGATACGCAGTATTTT
TRBJ1-3,-,-,TRBV18,CASSKAGSSGNTIYF,TGTGCCAGCTCCAAGGCGGGGAGCTCTGGAAACACCATATATTTT
TRBJ2-1,-,once,TRBV2,CASSGRGPRSNEQFF,TGTGCCAGCTCGGGGCGGGGCCCCAGGAGCAATGAGCAGTTCTTC
TRBJ2-3,-,once,TRBV10-3,CAISESGQQLFTQYF,TGTGCCATCAGTGAGTCAGGACAACAACTGTTTACGCAGTATTTT
TRBJ2-6,-,few,TRBV5-6,CASSLAGRGANVLTF,TGTGCCAGCAGCTTGGCAGGTAGAGGGGCCAACGTCCTGACTTTC
TRBJ2-7,-,-,TRBV11-3,CASSPRLGAYEQYF,TGTGCCAGCAGCCCTAGACTAGGGGCCTACGAGCAGTACTTC
TRBJ2-1,-,-,TRBV19,CATLMGRSKQFF,TGTGCCACTCTCATGGGCCGGTCTAAGCAGTTCTTC
TRBJ2-3,-,-,TRBV5-5,CASSLLRGAPSGSQYF,TGTGCCAGCAGCTTACTACGGGGGGCTCCCTCTGGTTCGCAGTATTTT
TRBJ2-7,-,-,TRBV7-8,CASSLAGGRSFYEQYF,TGTGCCAGCAGCTTAGCGGGGGGACGCTCGTTCTACGAGCAGTACTTC
TRBJ1-2,TRBD1,-,TRBV7-9,CASSFAGTGFGYTF,TGTGCCAGCAGCTTTGCCGGGACAGGGTTTGGCTACACCTTC
TRBJ2-3,-,-,TRBV6-6,CASSYAAGAEDTQYF,TGTGCCAGCAGTTACGCGGCAGGGGCCGAAGATACGCAGTATTTT
TRBJ2-1,TRBD2,-,TRBV18,CASSPPGREGLGEQFF,TGTGCCAGCTCACCACCCGGGCGGGAGGGACTCGGGGAGCAGTTCTTC